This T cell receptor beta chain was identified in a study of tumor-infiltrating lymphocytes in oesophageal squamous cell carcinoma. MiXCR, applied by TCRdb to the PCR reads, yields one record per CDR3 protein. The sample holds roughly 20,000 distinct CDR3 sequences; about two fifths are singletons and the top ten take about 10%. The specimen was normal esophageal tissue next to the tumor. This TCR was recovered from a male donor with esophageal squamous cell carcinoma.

The DNA for the CDR3 is TGTGCCAGCAGCTTAGCCTCTCTCGGCGAGCAGTTCTTC. Residues: CASSLASLGEQFF. The rearrangement uses TRBV7-6 and TRBJ2-1; no firm D call. Germline V gene sequence: CDR1 SGHVS, CDR2 FNYEAQ. This CDR3 is 13 amino acids long. The V and J ends lost 0 bases and 10 bases respectively, with 10 bases between them.